This T cell receptor beta chain was sequenced during a study of cytomegalovirus exposure and HLA in healthy donors. Broader study findings: According to the study, around 160 TCR beta chains were cytomegalovirus-associated. Available immune exposure information covered CMV serostatus only.

Trimming at V came to 2 bases and at J to 5 bases, leaving 3 bases not matched to a gene. Germline V CDR1 and CDR2: LNHDA, SQIVND (reference sequence). The CDR3 extends over 14 amino acids. The PCR made use of 60 Vbeta and 13 Jbeta primers. Generated by immunoSEQ multiplex PCR, the TCRdb table keeps only in-frame clones and is missing some. The sample comprises more than 200,000 clones, roughly 80% of which are singletons, and roughly a sixth rests with the top ten. Details on this clone: Its antigen is not known.

Sequenced: PBMCs. This sequence was found in a man aged 35-49 years in good health and CMV-seronegative. The genes are TRBV19 and TRBJ2-3; 8 bases fit TRBD2. The CDR3 loop reads CASSITGGQDTQYF. Here the CDR3 DNA reads TGTGCCAGTAGTATAACGGGAGGGCAAGATACGCAGTATTTT.